The 9 T cell receptor beta chains below come from one sample, sequenced in a study of long-term antiretroviral therapy in people with HIV (dated by TCRdb to about 2022). The immunoSEQ hsTCRB v3.0 assay was used at survey level resolution for TRB variable region sequencing. Sourced from immuneACCESS, this table was stored by TCRdb with only in-frame sequences that have V and J called. A share of the clones is absent; for the studies checked, an unresolved V gene accounts for under half, and the remainder has no known explanation. The sample records about 33,000 clones, 95% to 96% of which are singletons. 2% to 3% of the sample comes from the top ten. The material sequenced was unsorted PBMCs, taken roughly 6.4 years after starting antiretroviral therapy. The source of these receptors is a man aged 25-40 years with HIV.

The chain couples TRBV9 to TRBJ1-2; 8 bases match TRBD1. The CDR3 is 14 residues long. In germline, CDR1 is SGDLS, CDR2 YYNGEE. Trimming cost V 3 bases and J 2 bases; bases outside gene matches: 3. The CDR3 DNA follows: TGTGCCAGCAGCGCCGGACAGGGCAACTATGGCTACACCTTC. Residues: CASSAGQGNYGYTF.

V is TRBV5-4 and J is TRBJ1-2; D not certain. The germline V gene has CDR1 SGHNT and CDR2 YYREEE (reference sequence). V lost 0 bases and J 4 bases, leaving 19 bases between the germline ends. This CDR3 comprises 17 residues. In DNA, the CDR3 is TGTGCCAGCAGCTTGGCCAATCACCCAGAAGTTATCTATGGCTACACCTTC. Its protein product is CASSLANHPEVIYGYTF.

The chain is built from TRBV27 and TRBJ2-1; perhaps TRBD1 as D (5 bases). CDR1 and CDR2 (germline): MNHEY, SMNVEV (reference sequence). V was trimmed by 5 bases and J by 9 bases, leaving 14 bases between them. The CDR3 covers 13 residues. In nucleotides, the CDR3 is TGTGCCAGCAGTCCATCGCGGACACTTGAGCAGTTCTTC. Protein product: CASSPSRTLEQFF.

The chain recombines TRBV6-5 with TRBJ2-7; TRBD1 matches 10 bases. The trim removed 7 bases at V and 7 bases at J, leaving 10 bases unmatched. Germline assignment: CDR1 MNHEY and CDR2 SVGAGI. There are 14 residues in the CDR3. CDR3 in DNA: TGTGCCAGCACCGGGGGACAGGGGAGAGGGGAGCAGTACTTC. Protein product: CASTGGQGRGEQYF.

The rearrangement links TRBV10-3 to TRBJ2-2; D perhaps matches TRBD1 (7 bases). Germline V gene sequence: CDR1 ENHRY, CDR2 SYGVKD. The CDR3 is 16 amino acids. Trimming stripped 2 bases from V and 3 bases from J, with 13 bases between. Here the CDR3 DNA reads TGTGCCATCAGTGAGCAGGGGGGTGAACACACCGGGGAGCTGTTTTTT. Its translation: CAISEQGGEHTGELFF.

J is TRBJ1-2 and V is TRBV28; 9 nucleotides match TRBD1. The CDR3 length is 14 residues. From germline, CDR1 is MDHEN and CDR2 SYDVKM. V lost 2 bases, J lost 3 bases, and 1 base stayed unmatched. The CDR3 coding sequence is TGTGCCAGCAGTTTAGGGGACAGGGACTATGGCTACACCTTC. Translated, it gives CASSLGDRDYGYTF.

CDR3 nucleotide sequence: TGCGCCAGCAGGGACCCAGGGACTGAAGCTTTCTTT. Translating gives CASRDPGTEAFF. The rearrangement links TRBV5-1 to TRBJ1-1; possible D gene TRBD1, 5 bases. V was trimmed by 5 bases and J by 5 bases, leaving 10 bases between them. Germline CDR1 and CDR2: SGHRS and YFSETQ. The CDR3 sequence is 12 residues long.

This clone has just one count. This rearrangement joins TRBV30 to TRBJ1-4; possible D gene TRBD1, 5 bases. Germline V CDR1 and CDR2: GTSNPN, SVGIG (reference sequence). The CDR3 sequence is 11 residues long. Deletions cut 7 bases from V and 9 bases from J, with 12 bases between. This CDR3 is CASRQTQKLFF. The CDR3 nucleotides are TGTGCCTCTAGACAGACCCAAAAACTGTTTTTT. Drawing the rest from reference TRBV30 and TRBJ1-4, the complete variable domain is SQTIHQWPATLVQPVGSPLSLECTVEGTSNPNLYWYRQAAGRGLQLLFYSVGIGQISSEVPQNLSASRPQDRQFILSSKKLLLSDSGFYLCASRQTQKLFFGSGTQLSVL.

The gene calls are TRBV5-1 and TRBJ2-2; tentatively, D is TRBD1 or TRBD2 (5 bases each). The germline V gene has CDR1 SGHRS and CDR2 YFSETQ. The length of the CDR3 is 12 residues. The germline V and J ends were trimmed by 4 bases and 6 bases, with 7 bases remaining between them. The CDR3 loop reads CASSRGAGELFF. DNA for the CDR3: TGCGCCAGCAGCCGAGGGGCCGGGGAGCTGTTTTTT. Full variable domain (outside the CDR3, taken from reference TRBV5-1 and TRBJ2-2): KAGVTQTPRYLIKTRGQQVTLSCSPISGHRSVSWYQQTPGQGLQFLFEYFSETQRNKGNFPGRFSGRQFSNSRSEMNVSTLELGDSALYLCASSRGAGELFFGEGSRLTVL.